This record looks at one T cell receptor beta chain sequence and its context. What it binds is unknown. The data were taken from a study of cytomegalovirus exposure and HLA in healthy donors. Primers for the PCR totalled 60 Vbeta and 13 Jbeta. TCRdb's table, derived via immunoSEQ multiplex PCR, lists solely in-frame clones and lacks some. The repertoire holds 52,000 or so clones, with more than 75% as singletons. Whole-study findings and limits: Later work showed greater clonal expansion in HLA-associated TCR beta chains than in equally common others.

The clonotype originates from a female donor in good health and CMV-seronegative. The specimen was PBMCs.

For the CDR3, the DNA is TGTGCCAGCAGCTATACAGATAGCAATCAGCCCCAGCATTTT. Protein sequence: CASSYTDSNQPQHF. The V and J genes are TRBV2 and TRBJ1-5; D gene uncertain. Germline lookup yields CDR1 SNHLY and CDR2 FYNNEI. This CDR3 contains 14 residues. Trimming took off 6 bases at V and 0 bases at J, with 9 bases between the two ends.